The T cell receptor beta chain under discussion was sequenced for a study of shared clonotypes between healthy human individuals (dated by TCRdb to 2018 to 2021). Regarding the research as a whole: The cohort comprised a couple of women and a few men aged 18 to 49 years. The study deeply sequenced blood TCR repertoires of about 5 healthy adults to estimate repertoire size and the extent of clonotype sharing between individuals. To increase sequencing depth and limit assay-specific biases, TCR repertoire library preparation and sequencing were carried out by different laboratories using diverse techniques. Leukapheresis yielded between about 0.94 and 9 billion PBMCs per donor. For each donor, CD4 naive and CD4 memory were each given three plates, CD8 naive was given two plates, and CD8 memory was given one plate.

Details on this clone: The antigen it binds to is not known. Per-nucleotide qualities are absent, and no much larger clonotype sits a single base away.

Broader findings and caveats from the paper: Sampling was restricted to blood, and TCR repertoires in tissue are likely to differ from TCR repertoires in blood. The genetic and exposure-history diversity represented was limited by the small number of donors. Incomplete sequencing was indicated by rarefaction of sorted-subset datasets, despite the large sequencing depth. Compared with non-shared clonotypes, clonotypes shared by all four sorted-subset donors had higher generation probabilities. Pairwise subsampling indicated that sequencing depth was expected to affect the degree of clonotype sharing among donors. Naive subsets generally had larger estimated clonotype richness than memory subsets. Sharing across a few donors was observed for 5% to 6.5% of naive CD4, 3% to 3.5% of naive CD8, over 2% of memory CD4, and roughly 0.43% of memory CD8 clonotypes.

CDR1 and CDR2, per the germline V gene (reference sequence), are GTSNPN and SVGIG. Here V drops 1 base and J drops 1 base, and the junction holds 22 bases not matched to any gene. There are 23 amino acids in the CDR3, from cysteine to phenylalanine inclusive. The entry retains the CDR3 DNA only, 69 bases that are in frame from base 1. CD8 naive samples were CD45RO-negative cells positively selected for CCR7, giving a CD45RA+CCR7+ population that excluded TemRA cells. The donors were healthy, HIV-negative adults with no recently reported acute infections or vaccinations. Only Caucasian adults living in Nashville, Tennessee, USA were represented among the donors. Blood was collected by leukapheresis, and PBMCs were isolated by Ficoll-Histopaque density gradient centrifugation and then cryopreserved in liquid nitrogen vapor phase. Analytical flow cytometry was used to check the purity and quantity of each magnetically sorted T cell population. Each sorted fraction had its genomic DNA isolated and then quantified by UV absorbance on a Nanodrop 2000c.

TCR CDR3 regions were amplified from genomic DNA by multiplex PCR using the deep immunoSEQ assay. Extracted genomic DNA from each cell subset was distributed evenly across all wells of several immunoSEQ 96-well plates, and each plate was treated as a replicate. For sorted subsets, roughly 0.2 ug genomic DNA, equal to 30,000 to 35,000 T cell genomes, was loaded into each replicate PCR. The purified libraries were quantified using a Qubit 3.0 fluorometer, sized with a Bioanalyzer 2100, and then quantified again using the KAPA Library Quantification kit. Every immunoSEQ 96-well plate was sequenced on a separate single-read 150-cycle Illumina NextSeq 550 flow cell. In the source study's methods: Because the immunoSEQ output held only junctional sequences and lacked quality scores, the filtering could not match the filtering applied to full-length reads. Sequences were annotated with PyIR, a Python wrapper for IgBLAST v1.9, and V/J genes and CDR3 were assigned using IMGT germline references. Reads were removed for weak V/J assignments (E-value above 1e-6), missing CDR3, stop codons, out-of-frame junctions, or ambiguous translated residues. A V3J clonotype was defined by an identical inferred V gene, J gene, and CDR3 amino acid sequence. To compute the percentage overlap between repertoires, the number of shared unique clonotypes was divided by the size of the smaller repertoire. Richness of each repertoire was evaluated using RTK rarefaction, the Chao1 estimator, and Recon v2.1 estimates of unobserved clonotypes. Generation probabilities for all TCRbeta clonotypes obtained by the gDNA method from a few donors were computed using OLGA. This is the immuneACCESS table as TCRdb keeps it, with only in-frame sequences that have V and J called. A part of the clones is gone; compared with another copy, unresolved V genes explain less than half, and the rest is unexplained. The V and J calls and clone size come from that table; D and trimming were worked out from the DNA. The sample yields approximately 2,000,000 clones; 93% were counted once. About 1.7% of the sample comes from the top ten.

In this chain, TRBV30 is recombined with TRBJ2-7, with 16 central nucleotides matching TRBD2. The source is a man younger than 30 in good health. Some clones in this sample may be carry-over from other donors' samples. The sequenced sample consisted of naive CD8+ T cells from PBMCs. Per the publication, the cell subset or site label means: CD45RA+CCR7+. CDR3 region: CAWSGDRDGGTSGRVGRSYEQYF. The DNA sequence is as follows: TGTGCCTGGAGTGGGGACCGGGACGGTGGGACTAGCGGGAGGGTTGGGCGGTCCTACGAGCAGTACTTC.